The clone carrying this TCR beta chain showed up many times. This CDR3 is 13 amino acids long. V was cut by 4 bases and J by 2 bases, with 8 bases left in between. The germline V gene has CDR1 SGHAT and CDR2 FQNNGV. This sample stems from a study of T cells after yellow fever vaccination. Conversion of TCR transcripts into cDNA relied on 5'RACE template switching, which added a universal primer site and UMIs. TCRdb itself ran the 5' RACE reads through MiXCR, one entry per CDR3 protein. This sample carries some 500,000 distinct CDR3 sequences, roughly 14% of them seen once, and the ten largest clones take over 11%.

Sequencing used PBMCs, obtained on the day of the yellow fever booster vaccination. The chain employs TRBV11-2 and TRBJ2-5; D not resolved. This receptor was obtained from a man between 25 and 39 years old who received the YFV17D yellow fever vaccine. CDR3 sequence (DNA): TGTGCCAGCAGCTCCTCCCCTCAAGAGACCCAGTACTTC. Protein: CASSSSPQETQYF.